Listed below are T cell receptor beta chains from one sample, sequenced in a study of CD8 T cells in ankylosing spondylitis. A single record per CDR3 protein comes from TCRdb applying MiXCR to the 5' RACE reads. Of just under 350,000 distinct CDR3 sequences in the sample, about 14% were seen once. The sample consisted of blood, either unsorted or a sorted T cell fraction (not recorded which). The receptors were sampled from a male donor with ankylosing spondylitis or in good health (not recorded which). The CDR3 runs from the conserved cysteine through the conserved F or W. D genes are given only for firm matches. Only some rows state a clone size, as once, few, many or a class for expanded clones.

j_gene: TRBJ1-4; d_gene: TRBD1; v_gene: TRBV3-1; abundance: many; CDR3nt: TGTGCCAGCAGCCTCCGGGACAGGAATGAAAAACTGTTTTTT; CDR3aa: CASSLRDRNEKLFF
j_gene: TRBJ2-4; d_gene: -; v_gene: TRBV5-6; abundance: -; CDR3nt: TGTGCCAGCAGCTTGGCCTCTGTCGCCAAAAACATTCAGTACTTC; CDR3aa: CASSLASVAKNIQYF
j_gene: TRBJ1-2; d_gene: -; v_gene: TRBV9; abundance: few; CDR3nt: TGTGCCAGCAGCGTAGGATCCTACACCTTCTATGGCTACACCTTC; CDR3aa: CASSVGSYTFYGYTF
j_gene: TRBJ1-4; d_gene: -; v_gene: TRBV4-1; abundance: few; CDR3nt: TGCGCCAGCAGCCAAGATATGATGTTGGGTTTACGTAATGAAAAACTGTTTTTT; CDR3aa: CASSQDMMLGLRNEKLFF
j_gene: TRBJ2-1; d_gene: TRBD2; v_gene: TRBV6-5; abundance: -; CDR3nt: TGTGCCAGCAGTTTCCCGGGACTAGCGGGAGGGCTCCCTGAGCAGTTCTTC; CDR3aa: CASSFPGLAGGLPEQFF
j_gene: TRBJ1-5; d_gene: -; v_gene: TRBV12-3/TRBV12-4; abundance: many; CDR3nt: TGTGCCAGCAGTTTAAGCCGGGTAGATCAGCCCCAGCATTTT; CDR3aa: CASSLSRVDQPQHF
j_gene: TRBJ2-1; d_gene: TRBD1; v_gene: TRBV5-1; abundance: -; CDR3nt: TGCGCCAGCAGCTTGGCCGACAGGGAGAGGAATGAGCAGTTCTTC; CDR3aa: CASSLADRERNEQFF
j_gene: TRBJ2-3; d_gene: TRBD1; v_gene: TRBV10-3; abundance: few; CDR3nt: TGTGCCATCAGCCCGGGACAGGTTACCTCTAATACGCAGTATTTT; CDR3aa: CAISPGQVTSNTQYF
j_gene: TRBJ2-7; d_gene: TRBD2; v_gene: TRBV27; abundance: few; CDR3nt: TGTGCCAGCAGTCCACGGATAGCGGGAAATTACGAGCAGTACTTC; CDR3aa: CASSPRIAGNYEQYF
j_gene: TRBJ1-1; d_gene: -; v_gene: TRBV19; abundance: few; CDR3nt: TGTGCCAGTAGTATTAGCGGGCTTTTCATGAACACTGAAGCTTTCTTT; CDR3aa: CASSISGLFMNTEAFF
j_gene: TRBJ2-5; d_gene: -; v_gene: TRBV11-2; abundance: few; CDR3nt: TGTGCCAGCAGCCTCACCCATCCGGCAGGGCAGCAAGAGACCCAGTACTTC; CDR3aa: CASSLTHPAGQQETQYF
j_gene: TRBJ2-3; d_gene: TRBD1; v_gene: TRBV6-1; abundance: many; CDR3nt: TGTGCCAGCAGCAGGACAGGGGCAGATACGCAGTATTTT; CDR3aa: CASSRTGADTQYF
j_gene: TRBJ1-1; d_gene: -; v_gene: TRBV12-3/TRBV12-4; abundance: -; CDR3nt: TGTGCCAGCAGTGGGACCTACACTGAAGCTTTCTTT; CDR3aa: CASSGTYTEAFF
j_gene: TRBJ2-7; d_gene: -; v_gene: TRBV20-1; abundance: -; CDR3nt: TGCAGTGCTAGAGATCAAGTCGGGCCCCCTTACGAGCAGTACTTC; CDR3aa: CSARDQVGPPYEQYF
j_gene: TRBJ1-2; d_gene: -; v_gene: TRBV6-1; abundance: -; CDR3nt: TGTGCCAGCAGTGAAGCGCTTCAGAGGAAAGGGGGCTACACCTTC; CDR3aa: CASSEALQRKGGYTF
j_gene: TRBJ1-1; d_gene: -; v_gene: TRBV29-1; abundance: few; CDR3nt: TGCAGCGCTGCCTTGGAAGTGGAAGCTTTCTTT; CDR3aa: CSAALEVEAFF
j_gene: TRBJ2-6; d_gene: -; v_gene: TRBV28; abundance: -; CDR3nt: TGTGCCAGCAAGGAACAAAAGTTGTCTGGGGCCAACGTCCTGACTTTC; CDR3aa: CASKEQKLSGANVLTF
j_gene: TRBJ2-3; d_gene: TRBD1; v_gene: TRBV6-5; abundance: -; CDR3nt: TGTGCCAGCAGCTATACAGGGGCAGATACGCAGTATTTT; CDR3aa: CASSYTGADTQYF
j_gene: TRBJ2-7; d_gene: TRBD2; v_gene: TRBV2; abundance: many; CDR3nt: TGTGCCAGCAGTGAAATTTGGACTAGCGGTCCCTACGAGCAGTACTTC; CDR3aa: CASSEIWTSGPYEQYF
j_gene: TRBJ1-2; d_gene: TRBD1; v_gene: TRBV5-3; abundance: -; CDR3nt: TGTGCCAGAAGCACTAACAGGGGGCAGGAGTATGGCTACACCTTC; CDR3aa: CARSTNRGQEYGYTF
j_gene: TRBJ2-2; d_gene: -; v_gene: TRBV7-9; abundance: -; CDR3nt: TGTGCCAGCAGCTTAGTTGTGGAGAACACCGGGGAGCTGTTTTTT; CDR3aa: CASSLVVENTGELFF
j_gene: TRBJ1-2; d_gene: TRBD1; v_gene: TRBV6-1; abundance: few; CDR3nt: TGTGCCAGCAAAGGACAGGGGGACCATGGCTACACCTTC; CDR3aa: CASKGQGDHGYTF